The 5 T cell receptor beta chains below come from one sample, sequenced in a study of breast tumors, draining lymph nodes, adjacent tissues. Samples came from axillary lymph nodes draining the breast cancer. TCRdb reprocessed the multiplex PCR reads via MiXCR and lists one record per CDR3 protein. Found here are 150,000 to 200,000 distinct CDR3 sequences, more than 25% of them singletons; the top ten hold around 4%. Sequenced input: axillary lymph node tissue. The receptors here all came from a female donor with breast cancer. Some clones in this sample may be carry-over from other donors' samples.

As for this clonotype: The junction and the germline gene differ at one end; a read error may be behind it. The gene calls are TRBV3-1 and TRBJ2-1; 12 bases align to TRBD2. Germline CDR1 LGHDT, CDR2 YNNKEL (reference sequence). The CDR3 covers 18 residues. The CDR3 is CASSQESSGGGSYSEQFF. In DNA form, the CDR3 reads TGTGCCAGCAGCCAGGAGTCTAGCGGGGGGGGTTCCTACAGTGAGCAGTTCTTC.

This chain joins TRBV20-1 and TRBJ2-5; D is perhaps TRBD1 or TRBD2 (6 bases each). The CDR3 is 12 residues long. Trimming removed 5 bases from V and 9 bases from J, with 16 bases in between. Germline V gene lookup returns CDR1 DFQATT and CDR2 SNEGSKA (reference sequence). DNA for the CDR3: TGCAGTGCTGGGGGGACAAATCAGCCCCAGTACTTC. It is translated as CSAGGTNQPQYF.

This clonotype was counted at least ten times. J is TRBJ1-2 and V is TRBV10-3, with 9 nucleotides matching TRBD1. Germline trimming cut 2 bases from V and 7 bases from J; bases unmatched to any gene: 5. Germline lookup yields CDR1 ENHRY and CDR2 SYGVKD. The CDR3 runs 14 residues. The CDR3 DNA reads TGTGCCATCAGTGAGGAACAGGGGGCGCTTGGCTACACCTTC. Translating it yields CAISEEQGALGYTF.

The V call is TRBV20-1, the J call TRBJ1-2, with a possible D match to TRBD1 (5 bases). The CDR3 length is 13 residues. Germline V gives CDR1 DFQATT, CDR2 SNEGSKA (reference sequence). The CDR3 nucleotides are TGCAGAGGCACCGGGGCAGTGTACTATGGCTACACCTTC. It specifies CRGTGAVYYGYTF.

This chain connects TRBV28 to TRBJ2-1; 9 bases match TRBD2. This CDR3 is built from 13 residues. CDR1 MDHEN and CDR2 SYDVKM come from the germline V gene. V lost 5 bases to trimming and J lost 6 bases; unmatched junction nucleotides: 2. The CDR3 bases are TGTGCCAGCAGTAATAGCGGGGGCAATGAGCAGTTCTTC. Protein sequence: CASSNSGGNEQFF. Looking up the rest from reference TRBV28 and TRBJ2-1 gives the full variable domain: DVKVTQSSRYLVKRTGEKVFLECVQDMDHENMFWYRQDPGLGLRLIYFSYDVKMKEKGDIPEGYSVSREKKERFSLILESASTNQTSMYLCASSNSGGNEQFFGPGTRLTVL.